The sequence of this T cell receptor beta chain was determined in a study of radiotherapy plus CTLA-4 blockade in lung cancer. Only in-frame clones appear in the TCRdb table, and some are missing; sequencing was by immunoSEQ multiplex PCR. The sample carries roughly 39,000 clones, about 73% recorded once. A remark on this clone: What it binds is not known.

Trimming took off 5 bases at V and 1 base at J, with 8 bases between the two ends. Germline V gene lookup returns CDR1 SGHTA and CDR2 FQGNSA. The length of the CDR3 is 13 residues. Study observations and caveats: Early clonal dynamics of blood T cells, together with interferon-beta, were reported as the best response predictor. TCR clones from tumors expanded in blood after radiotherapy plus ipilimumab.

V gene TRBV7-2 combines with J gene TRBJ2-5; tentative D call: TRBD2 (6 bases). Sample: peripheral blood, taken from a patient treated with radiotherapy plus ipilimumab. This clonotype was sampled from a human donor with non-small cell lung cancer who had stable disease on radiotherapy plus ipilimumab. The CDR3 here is CASSPGGQETQYF. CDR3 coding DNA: TGTGCCAGCAGCCCCGGGGGCCAAGAGACCCAGTACTTC.